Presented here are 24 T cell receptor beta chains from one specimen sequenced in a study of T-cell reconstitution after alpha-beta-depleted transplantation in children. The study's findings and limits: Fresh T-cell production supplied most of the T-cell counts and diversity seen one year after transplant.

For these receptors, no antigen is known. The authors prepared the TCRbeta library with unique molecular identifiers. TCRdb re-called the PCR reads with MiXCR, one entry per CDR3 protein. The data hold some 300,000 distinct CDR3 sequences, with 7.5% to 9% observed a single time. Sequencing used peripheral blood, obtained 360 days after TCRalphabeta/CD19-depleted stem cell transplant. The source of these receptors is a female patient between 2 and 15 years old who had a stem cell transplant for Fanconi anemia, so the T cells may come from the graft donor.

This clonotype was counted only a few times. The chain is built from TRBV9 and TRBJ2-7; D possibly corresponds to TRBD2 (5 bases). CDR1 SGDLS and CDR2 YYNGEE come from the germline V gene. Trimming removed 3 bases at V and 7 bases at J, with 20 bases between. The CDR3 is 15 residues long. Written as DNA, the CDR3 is TGTGCCAGCAGCGCGTTGGGCTCCAGTCCGGGGGAGCAGTACTTC. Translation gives CASSALGSSPGEQYF. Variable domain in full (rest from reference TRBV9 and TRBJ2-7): DSGVTQTPKHLITATGQRVTLRCSPRSGDLSVYWYQQSLDQGLQFLIQYYNGEERAKGNILERFSAQQFPDLHSELNLSSLELGDSALYFCASSALGSSPGEQYFGPGTRLTVT.

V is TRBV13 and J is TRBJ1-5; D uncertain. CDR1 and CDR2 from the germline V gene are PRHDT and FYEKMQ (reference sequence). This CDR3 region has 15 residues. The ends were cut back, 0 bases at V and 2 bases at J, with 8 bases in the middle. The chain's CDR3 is CASSLGRLGNQPQHF. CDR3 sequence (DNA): TGTGCCAGCAGCTTAGGACGGCTCGGCAATCAGCCCCAGCATTTT.

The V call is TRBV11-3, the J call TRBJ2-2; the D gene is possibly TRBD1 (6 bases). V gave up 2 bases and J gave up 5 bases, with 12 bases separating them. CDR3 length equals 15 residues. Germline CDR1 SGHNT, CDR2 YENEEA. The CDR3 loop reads CASSLSGGTTGELFF. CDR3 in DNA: TGTGCCAGCAGCTTATCTGGGGGCACGACCGGGGAGCTGTTTTTT.

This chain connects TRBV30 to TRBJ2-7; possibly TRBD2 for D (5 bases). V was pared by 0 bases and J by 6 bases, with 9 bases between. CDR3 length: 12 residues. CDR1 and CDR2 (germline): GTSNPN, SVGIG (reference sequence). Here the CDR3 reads CAWSVGGFEQYF. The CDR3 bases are TGTGCCTGGAGTGTCGGAGGTTTCGAGCAGTACTTC.

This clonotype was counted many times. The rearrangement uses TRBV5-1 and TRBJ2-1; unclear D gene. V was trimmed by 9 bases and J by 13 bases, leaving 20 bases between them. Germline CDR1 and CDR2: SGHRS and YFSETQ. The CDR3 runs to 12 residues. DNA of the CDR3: TGCGCCAACCACTTCCGCTGTCAAGTCCAGTTCTTC. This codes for CANHFRCQVQFF.

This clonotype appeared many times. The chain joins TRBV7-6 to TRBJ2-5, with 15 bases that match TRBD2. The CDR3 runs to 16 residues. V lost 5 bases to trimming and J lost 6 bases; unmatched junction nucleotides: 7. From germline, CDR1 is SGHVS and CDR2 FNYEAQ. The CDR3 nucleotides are TGTGCCAGCAGCATTGGGACTAGCGGGGGGTTAAAGACCCAGTACTTC. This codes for CASSIGTSGGLKTQYF. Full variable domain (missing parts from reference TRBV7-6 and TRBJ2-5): GAGVSQSPRYKVTKRGQDVALRCDPISGHVSLYWYRQALGQGPEFLTYFNYEAQQDKSGLPNDRFSAERPEGSISTLTIQRTEQRDSAMYRCASSIGTSGGLKTQYFGPGTRLLVL.

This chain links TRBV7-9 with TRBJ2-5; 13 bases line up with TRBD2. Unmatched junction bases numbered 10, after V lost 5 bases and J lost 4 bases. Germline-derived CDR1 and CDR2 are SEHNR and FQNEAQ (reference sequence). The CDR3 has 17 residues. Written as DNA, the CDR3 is TGTGCCAGCAGCCGACTAGCGGGGGGCCGGAGGAGAGAGACCCAGTACTTC. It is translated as CASSRLAGGRRRETQYF.

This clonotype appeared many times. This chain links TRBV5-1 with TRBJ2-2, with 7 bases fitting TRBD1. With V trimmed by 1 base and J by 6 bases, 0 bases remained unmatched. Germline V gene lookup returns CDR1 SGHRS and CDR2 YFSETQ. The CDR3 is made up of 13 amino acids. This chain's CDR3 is CASSLRGPGELFF. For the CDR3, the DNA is TGCGCCAGCAGCTTGAGGGGGCCCGGGGAGCTGTTTTTT.

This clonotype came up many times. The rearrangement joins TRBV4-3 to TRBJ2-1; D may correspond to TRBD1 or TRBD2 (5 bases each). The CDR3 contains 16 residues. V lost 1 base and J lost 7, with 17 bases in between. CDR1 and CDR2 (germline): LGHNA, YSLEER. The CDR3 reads CASSQGLPKGSNEQFF. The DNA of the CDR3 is TGCGCCAGCAGCCAAGGCCTCCCAAAGGGGAGTAATGAGCAGTTCTTC.

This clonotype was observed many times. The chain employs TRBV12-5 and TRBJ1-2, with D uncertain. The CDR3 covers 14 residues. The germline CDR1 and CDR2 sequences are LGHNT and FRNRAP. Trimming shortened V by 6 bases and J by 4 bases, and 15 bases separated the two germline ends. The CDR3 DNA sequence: TGTGCTAGTGGAGATACAAACGGATTCTATGGCTACACCTTC. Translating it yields CASGDTNGFYGYTF.

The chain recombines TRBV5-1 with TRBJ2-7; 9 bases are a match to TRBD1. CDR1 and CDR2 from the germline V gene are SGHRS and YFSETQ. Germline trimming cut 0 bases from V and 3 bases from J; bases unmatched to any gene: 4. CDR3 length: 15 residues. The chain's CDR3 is CASSLGWGQGYEQYF. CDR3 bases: TGCGCCAGCAGCTTGGGTTGGGGACAGGGCTACGAGCAGTACTTC.

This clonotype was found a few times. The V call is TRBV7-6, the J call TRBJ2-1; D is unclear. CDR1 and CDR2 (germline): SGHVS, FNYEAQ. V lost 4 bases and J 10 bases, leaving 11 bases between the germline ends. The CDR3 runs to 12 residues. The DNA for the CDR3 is TGTGCCAGCAGCTCATTGGGTTTGGAGCAGTTCTTC. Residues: CASSSLGLEQFF. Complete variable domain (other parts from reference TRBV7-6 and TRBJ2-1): GAGVSQSPRYKVTKRGQDVALRCDPISGHVSLYWYRQALGQGPEFLTYFNYEAQQDKSGLPNDRFSAERPEGSISTLTIQRTEQRDSAMYRCASSSLGLEQFFGPGTRLTVL.

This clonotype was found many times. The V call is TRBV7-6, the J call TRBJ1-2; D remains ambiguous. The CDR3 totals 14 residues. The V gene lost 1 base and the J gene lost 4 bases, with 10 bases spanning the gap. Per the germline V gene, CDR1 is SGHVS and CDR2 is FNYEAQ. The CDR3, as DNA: TGTGCCAGCAGCTTAGAGGCGGGGTCCTATGGCTACACCTTC. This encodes CASSLEAGSYGYTF.

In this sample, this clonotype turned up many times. The chain's CDR3 is CASSPGQETQYF. CDR3 DNA sequence: TGTGCCAGCTCACCGGGACAAGAGACCCAGTACTTC. This chain links TRBV18 with TRBJ2-5; D ambiguous. The CDR3 runs to 12 residues. Germline CDR1 and CDR2: KGHSH and LQKENI. V was shortened by 3 bases and J by 2 bases, with 4 bases between the two germline ends.

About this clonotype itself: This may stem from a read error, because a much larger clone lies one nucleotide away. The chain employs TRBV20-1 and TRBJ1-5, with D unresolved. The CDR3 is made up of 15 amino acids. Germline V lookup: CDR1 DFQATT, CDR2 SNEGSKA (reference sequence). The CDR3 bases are TGCGGTGCTAAAGTCTCGGCAGACGACAATCAGCCCCAGCATTTT. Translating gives CGAKVSADDNQPQHF.

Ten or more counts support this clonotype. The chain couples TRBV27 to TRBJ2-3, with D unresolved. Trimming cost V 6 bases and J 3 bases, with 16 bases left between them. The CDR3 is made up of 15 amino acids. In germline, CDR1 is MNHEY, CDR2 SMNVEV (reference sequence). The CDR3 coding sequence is TGTGCCAGCAGGCCACTCCCGTACGGAACAGATACGCAGTATTTT. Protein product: CASRPLPYGTDTQYF.

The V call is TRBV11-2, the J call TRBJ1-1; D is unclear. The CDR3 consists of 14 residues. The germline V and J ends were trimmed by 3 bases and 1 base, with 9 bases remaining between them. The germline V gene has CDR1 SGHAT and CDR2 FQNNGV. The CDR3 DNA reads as TGTGCCAGCAGCTTGGACGGAGCGAACACTGAAGCTTTCTTT. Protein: CASSLDGANTEAFF.

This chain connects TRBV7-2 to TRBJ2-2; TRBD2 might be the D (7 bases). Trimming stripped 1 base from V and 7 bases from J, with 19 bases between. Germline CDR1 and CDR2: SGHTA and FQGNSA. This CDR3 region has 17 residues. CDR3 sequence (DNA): TGTGCCAGCAGCTTAGTTGGTGGGGGGGCATACGTCGGGGAGCTGTTTTTT. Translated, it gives CASSLVGGGAYVGELFF. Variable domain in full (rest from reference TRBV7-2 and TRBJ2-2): GAGVSQSPSNKVTEKGKDVELRCDPISGHTALYWYRQSLGQGLEFLIYFQGNSAPDKSGLPSDRFSAERTGGSVSTLTIQRTQQEDSAVYLCASSLVGGGAYVGELFFGEGSRLTVL.

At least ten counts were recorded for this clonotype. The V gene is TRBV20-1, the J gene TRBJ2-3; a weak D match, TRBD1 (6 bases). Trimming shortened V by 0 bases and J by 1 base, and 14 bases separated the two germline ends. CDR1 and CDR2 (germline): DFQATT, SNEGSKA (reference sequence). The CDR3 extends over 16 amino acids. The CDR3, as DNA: TGCAGTGCTAGAGATCTTGGCAGGGGTCGCACAGATACGCAGTATTTT. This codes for CSARDLGRGRTDTQYF.

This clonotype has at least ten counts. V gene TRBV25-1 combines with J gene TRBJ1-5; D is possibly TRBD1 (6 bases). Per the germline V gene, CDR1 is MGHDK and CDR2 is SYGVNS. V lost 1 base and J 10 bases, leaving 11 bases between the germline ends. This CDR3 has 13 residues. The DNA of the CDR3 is TGTGCCAGCAGTGAATTCGGGGGCTATCCCCAGCATTTT. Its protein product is CASSEFGGYPQHF.

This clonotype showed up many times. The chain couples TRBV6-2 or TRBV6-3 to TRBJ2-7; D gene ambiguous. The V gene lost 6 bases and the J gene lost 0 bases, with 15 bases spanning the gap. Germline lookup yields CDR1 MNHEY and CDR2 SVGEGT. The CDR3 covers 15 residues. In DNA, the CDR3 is TGTGCCAGCAGCCGACAAGGCCACAGCTCCTACGAGCAGTACGTC. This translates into CASSRQGHSSYEQYV.

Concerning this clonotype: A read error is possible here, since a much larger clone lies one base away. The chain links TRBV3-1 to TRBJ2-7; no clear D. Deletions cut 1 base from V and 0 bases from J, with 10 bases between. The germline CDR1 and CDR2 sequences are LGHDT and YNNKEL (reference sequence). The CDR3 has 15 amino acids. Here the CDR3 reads CASSQVAASSYEQYF. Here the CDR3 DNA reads TGTGCCAGCAGCCAAGTGGCGGCAAGCTCCTACGAGCAGTACTTC.

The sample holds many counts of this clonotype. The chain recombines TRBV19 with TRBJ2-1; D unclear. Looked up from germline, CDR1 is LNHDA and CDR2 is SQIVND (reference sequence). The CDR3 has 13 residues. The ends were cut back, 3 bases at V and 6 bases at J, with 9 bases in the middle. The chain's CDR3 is CASSIWWGNEQFF. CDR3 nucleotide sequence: TGTGCCAGTAGTATCTGGTGGGGCAATGAGCAGTTCTTC.

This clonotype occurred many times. CDR3 nucleotides: TGCAGTGCCCAGGGACAGGCCTACGAGCAGTACTTC. Its translation: CSAQGQAYEQYF. This rearrangement joins TRBV20-1 to TRBJ2-7; 8 bases fit TRBD1. The CDR3 is 12 residues long. Germline V gives CDR1 DFQATT, CDR2 SNEGSKA (reference sequence). With V trimmed by 6 bases and J by 2 bases, 3 bases remained unmatched.